The clone carrying this TCR beta chain came up a few times. Its antigen is unidentified. Unmatched junction bases numbered 4, after V lost 0 bases and J lost 5 bases. This CDR3 spans 15 amino acids. Germline values: CDR1 MDHEN, CDR2 SYDVKM. This sample is drawn from a study of cytotoxic CD8 clonotypes in ibrutinib-treated CLL. Roughly 2 micrograms of genomic DNA (from cryopreserved PBMCs) were used for TCR beta libraries. Study-level results: Clonality increased with ibrutinib response but returned toward baseline at progression. Public clonotypes occurred uncommonly; on treatment, they contracted or remained stable.

Assay used: immunoSEQ multiplex PCR; TCRdb lists only in-frame clones, some missing. Among just over 200,000 clones, over 65% were seen once, and the ten largest hold roughly 5.9%. The sample was PBMCs, taken after 12 months of ibrutinib treatment. This TCR came from a human donor with chronic lymphocytic leukemia. The chain uses TRBV28 and TRBJ1-1, with TRBD1 matching over 9 bases. Here the CDR3 DNA reads TGTGCCAGCAGTTTATGGAGGGGGACAGGGACTGAAGCTTTCTTT. Translated, it gives CASSLWRGTGTEAFF.